Following are 24 T cell receptor beta chains from one sample sequenced in a study of lymphopenia after photon versus proton radiotherapy. TCRdb's copy holds only in-frame clones and misses some; the assay was immunoSEQ multiplex PCR. The sample comprises 150,000 to 200,000 clones, 75% to 90% of which are singletons, and roughly 4.7% rests with the top ten. The sequenced sample was peripheral blood, obtained from a patient treated with photon-based radiotherapy. All receptors come from a man aged 45-60 years with gastric cancer.

The V gene is TRBV30, the J gene TRBJ2-1; unclear D gene. Trimming took 0 bases from V and 0 from J, leaving 9 bases between them. The CDR3 loop spans 15 amino acids. Germline V CDR1 and CDR2: GTSNPN, SVGIG (reference sequence). CDR3 in DNA: TGTGCCTGGAGTGTAGGCTCCCGCTCCTACAATGAGCAGTTCTTC. This encodes CAWSVGSRSYNEQFF.

The chain employs TRBV7-2 and TRBJ1-5, with D unclear. The germline V gene has CDR1 SGHTA and CDR2 FQGNSA. Trimming removed 0 bases at V and 4 bases at J, with 7 bases between. The CDR3 is made up of 14 amino acids. Here the CDR3 reads CASSLAGINQPQHF. Here the CDR3 DNA reads TGTGCCAGCAGCTTAGCGGGGATAAATCAGCCCCAGCATTTT.

The chain combines TRBV25-1 with TRBJ2-5, with D perhaps given as TRBD1 or TRBD2 (5 bases each). CDR3 length: 16 amino acids. Trimming took off 4 bases at V and 1 base at J, with 16 bases between the two ends. Germline V gene sequence: CDR1 MGHDK, CDR2 SYGVNS. The DNA for the CDR3 is TGTGCCAGCAGTGCCTTTCCCCGGGACGGCCAAGAGACCCAGTACTTC. The encoded protein is CASSAFPRDGQETQYF.

The chain carries TRBV7-2 and TRBJ2-7; 12 bases are a match to TRBD2. The CDR3 is made up of 16 amino acids. Trimming cost V 1 base and J 7 bases; bases outside gene matches: 8. Germline CDR1 is SGHTA and CDR2 is FQGNSA. CDR3 in amino acids: CASSLELAGGVREQYF. The CDR3 DNA reads TGTGCCAGCAGCTTAGAACTAGCGGGGGGCGTTCGGGAGCAGTACTTC.

The rearrangement joins TRBV5-6 to TRBJ2-2, with 8 bases that match TRBD1. Germline V gives CDR1 SGHDT, CDR2 YYEEEE. The J segment lost 5 bases and the V segment lost 0 bases, leaving 9 bases of the junction unmatched. The CDR3 runs 17 residues. The CDR3 region has the DNA TGTGCCAGCAGCTTGGCCGGGACAGGTCGAAGGACCGGGGAGCTGTTTTTT. Its translation: CASSLAGTGRRTGELFF.

The gene calls are TRBV5-6 and TRBJ1-2; a possible D gene is TRBD1 (6 bases). Trimming pared 4 bases from V and 2 bases from J, leaving 9 bases between. The V gene's germline CDR1 is SGHDT and CDR2 YYEEEE. CDR3 length equals 13 residues. CDR3 residues: CASSNQGNYGYTF. The CDR3 region has the DNA TGTGCCAGCAGCAATCAGGGGAACTATGGCTACACCTTC.

The chain links TRBV7-9 to TRBJ2-3, with D tentatively TRBD2 (7 bases). V shed 4 bases and J shed 8 bases, with 16 bases lying between them. This CDR3 spans 14 amino acids. CDR1 and CDR2 from the germline V gene are SEHNR and FQNEAQ (reference sequence). The DNA of the CDR3 is TGTGCCAGCAGCTCCCAAGGGGGGGTTGGTACGCAGTATTTT. Amino acids: CASSSQGGVGTQYF.

The chain employs TRBV27 and TRBJ2-7, with 12 nucleotides matching TRBD2. From germline, CDR1 is MNHEY and CDR2 SMNVEV (reference sequence). CDR3 size: 14 residues. V was pared by 4 bases and J by 6 bases, with 4 bases of the junction left unmatched. CDR3 sequence reads: CASSSRLAGAEQYF. The CDR3 nucleotides read TGTGCCAGCAGTTCCCGACTAGCGGGAGCCGAGCAGTACTTC.

This sequence joins TRBV7-3 and TRBJ2-2; D perhaps matches TRBD1 (6 bases). V was pared by 4 bases and J by 0 bases, with 6 bases between. This CDR3 contains 14 residues. The V gene's germline CDR1 is SGHTA and CDR2 FQGTGA. The DNA of the CDR3 is TGTGCCAGCAGCTGGACAGCGAACACCGGGGAGCTGTTTTTT. This sequence encodes CASSWTANTGELFF.

This chain connects TRBV9 to TRBJ1-1; D is uncertain. The length of the CDR3 is 15 residues. Germline CDR1 reads SGDLS; CDR2 reads YYNGEE. V was trimmed by 2 bases and J by 4 bases, leaving 15 bases between them. CDR3: CASSVDPQVGTEAFF. In DNA, the CDR3 is TGTGCCAGCAGCGTTGATCCCCAGGTAGGCACTGAAGCTTTCTTT.

The chain couples TRBV6-1 to TRBJ1-2; the D is unclear. Trimming took off 2 bases at V and 2 bases at J, with 9 bases between the two ends. The CDR3 is 14 amino acids. Germline CDR1 and CDR2: MNHNS and SASEGT. The CDR3 nucleotides are TGTGCCAGCAGTGAACAGTCACCGAACTATGGCTACACCTTC. This gives the protein CASSEQSPNYGYTF.

This clone was observed a few times. The chain joins TRBV5-4 to TRBJ1-3; 7 bases line up with TRBD1. Germline-derived CDR1 and CDR2 are SGHNT and YYREEE (reference sequence). V lost 5 bases to trimming and J lost 2 bases; unmatched junction nucleotides: 10. The CDR3 length is 16 residues. The CDR3 reads CASSTGTVSTGNTIYF. The DNA of the CDR3 is TGTGCCAGCAGTACCGGGACAGTCTCTACTGGAAACACCATATATTTT.

This sequence joins TRBV19 and TRBJ1-2; TRBD1 might be the D (6 bases). The CDR3 runs 15 residues. Germline V gene sequence: CDR1 LNHDA, CDR2 SQIVND (reference sequence). The ends were cut back, 4 bases at V and 4 bases at J, with 16 bases in the middle. CDR3 nucleotides: TGTGCCAGTAGTACCCCGGGACAAAGAACCTATGGCTACACCTTC. It encodes CASSTPGQRTYGYTF.

The rearrangement joins TRBV7-6 to TRBJ1-3, with D tentatively TRBD1 (5 bases). Per germline, CDR1 SGHVS and CDR2 FNYEAQ. The germline V and J ends were trimmed by 0 bases and 0 bases, with 9 bases remaining between them. This CDR3 is 16 amino acids long. CDR3 nucleotide sequence: TGTGCCAGCAGCTTAGCGGGGGGATACTCTGGAAACACCATATATTTT. Protein product: CASSLAGGYSGNTIYF.

This chain links TRBV27 with TRBJ2-3; 8 positions agree with TRBD2. Unmatched junction bases numbered 2, after V lost 5 bases and J lost 1 base. The CDR3 has 14 residues. Germline CDR1 MNHEY, CDR2 SMNVEV (reference sequence). This CDR3 is CASSGGLGTDTQYF. The CDR3 bases are TGTGCCAGCAGTGGGGGACTAGGCACAGATACGCAGTATTTT.

The chain couples TRBV27 to TRBJ2-5; 7 bases line up with TRBD2. Trimming took 4 bases from V and 5 from J; bases not matched to a gene: 13. From germline, CDR1 is MNHEY and CDR2 SMNVEV (reference sequence). The CDR3 sequence is 16 residues long. The CDR3 sequence: CASSSRLAGPQETQYF. CDR3 sequence (DNA): TGTGCCAGCAGTTCCCGACTAGCAGGTCCTCAGGAGACCCAGTACTTC.

CDR3 sequence reads: CASSLRGTSGSGELFF. The CDR3 nucleotides read TGTGCCAGCAGCTTGAGGGGGACTAGCGGGAGCGGGGAGCTGTTTTTT. The chain joins TRBV5-4 to TRBJ2-2, with TRBD2 matching 14 bases. The CDR3 spans 16 residues. After removal of 1 base from V and 7 bases from J, the junction contained 3 bases not matched to a gene. Germline V gives CDR1 SGHNT, CDR2 YYREEE (reference sequence).

This clone was counted many times. The chain couples TRBV2 to TRBJ1-5; D unresolved. Between the trimmed V and J ends, which lost 7 bases and 4 bases, there was a span of 8 bases. The CDR3 consists of 12 residues. Germline-derived CDR1 and CDR2 are SNHLY and FYNNEI. Here the CDR3 reads CASNVLNQPQHF. In nucleotides, the CDR3 is TGTGCCAGCAACGTCTTAAATCAGCCCCAGCATTTT.

The V and J genes are TRBV2 and TRBJ1-4; 9 positions match TRBD1. V lost 8 bases to trimming and J lost 3 bases; unmatched junction nucleotides: 10. The CDR3 runs 16 residues. Per germline, CDR1 SNHLY and CDR2 FYNNEI. CDR3 in DNA: TGTGCCAGCGGACAGGGGATCACATTGGCTAATGAAAAACTGTTTTTT. This sequence encodes CASGQGITLANEKLFF.

The chain uses TRBV14 and TRBJ1-4; D is ambiguous. The CDR3 length is 16 residues. CDR1 is SGHDN and CDR2 is FVKESK in the germline V gene. Trimming took off 1 base at V and 1 base at J, with 10 bases between the two ends. The CDR3 DNA sequence: TGTGCCAGCAGCCAAGGCTCGGGAGGAACTAATGAAAAACTGTTTTTT. Translation gives CASSQGSGGTNEKLFF.

V gene TRBV7-8 combines with J gene TRBJ2-7; 9 bases map to TRBD1. V gave up 4 bases and J gave up 6 bases; unmatched junction bases: 13. This CDR3 is 16 amino acids long. Per germline, CDR1 SGHVS and CDR2 FQNEAQ. The CDR3 spells CASSSQAGQGTFEQYF. CDR3 in DNA: TGTGCCAGCAGCTCCCAGGCAGGACAGGGGACCTTCGAGCAGTACTTC.

The gene calls are TRBV30 and TRBJ2-7; 10 nucleotides align to TRBD2. J lost 3 bases, V lost 2 bases, and 4 bases had no gene match. The length of the CDR3 is 14 residues. Per germline, CDR1 GTSNPN and CDR2 SVGIG (reference sequence). CDR3 amino acids: CAWSRAGGVYEQYF. The CDR3 coding sequence is TGTGCCTGGAGTCGAGCGGGAGGGGTCTACGAGCAGTACTTC.

This chain joins TRBV7-9 and TRBJ2-2; D is undetermined. The CDR3 has 15 residues. In germline, CDR1 is SEHNR, CDR2 FQNEAQ (reference sequence). Trimming took 5 bases from V and 1 from J, leaving 11 bases between them. The CDR3 nucleotides are TGTGCCAGCAGCCCCAGGTCGAAGAACACCGGGGAGCTGTTTTTT. Residues: CASSPRSKNTGELFF.

The genes are TRBV27 and TRBJ1-2; 8 bases map to TRBD1. Germline V lookup: CDR1 MNHEY, CDR2 SMNVEV (reference sequence). The V gene end was trimmed by 5 bases and the J gene end by 7 bases; junction bases not matched to a gene: 15. CDR3 length equals 16 residues. The CDR3: CASSPLWDRSGGGYTF. The CDR3 nucleotides are TGTGCCAGCAGTCCTTTGTGGGACAGGTCGGGAGGTGGCTACACCTTC.